This TCR beta chain was found in a study of T cell responses to AZD1222 COVID-19 vaccine. In this sample, this clone turned up once. The protocol was immunoSEQ multiplex PCR, while the TCRdb copy is restricted to in-frame clones and leaves out a portion. Of 100,000 to 150,000 clones in the sample, approximately 90% were seen once. This sequence originates from an adult in good health. This specimen was peripheral blood, taken on day 0 of AZD1222 vaccination.

In nucleotides, the CDR3 is TGCGCCAGCAGCTTGGCTCAGGACTCCGGGGCCAACGTCCTGACTTTC. This gives the protein CASSLAQDSGANVLTF. The chain employs TRBV5-1 and TRBJ2-6, with a weak D call TRBD2 (5 bases). The CDR3 length is 16 residues. V was shortened by 0 bases and J by 4 bases, with 11 bases between the two germline ends. The germline CDR1 and CDR2 sequences are SGHRS and YFSETQ.